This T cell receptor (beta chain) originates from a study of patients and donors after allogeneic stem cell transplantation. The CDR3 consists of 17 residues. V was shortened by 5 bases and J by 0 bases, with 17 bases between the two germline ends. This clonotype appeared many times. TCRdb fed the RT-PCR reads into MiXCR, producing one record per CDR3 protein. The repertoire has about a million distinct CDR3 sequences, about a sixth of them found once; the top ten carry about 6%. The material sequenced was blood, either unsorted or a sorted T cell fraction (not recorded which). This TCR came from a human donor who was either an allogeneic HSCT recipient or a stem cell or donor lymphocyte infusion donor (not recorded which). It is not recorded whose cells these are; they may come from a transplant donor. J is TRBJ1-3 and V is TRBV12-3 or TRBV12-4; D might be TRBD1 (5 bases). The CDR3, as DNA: TGTGCCAGCAGTCACGGCACAGGCCCTAGCTCTGGAAACACCATATATTTT. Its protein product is CASSHGTGPSSGNTIYF.